One sample yielded the 26 T cell receptor beta chains listed below, sequenced in a study of T cells after yellow fever vaccination. From the 5' RACE reads, TCRdb called clonotypes with MiXCR, one entry per CDR3 protein. This repertoire shows hundreds of thousands of distinct CDR3 sequences, 10% to 15% found once; its top ten account for more than 13%. This specimen was PBMCs, taken on the day of the yellow fever booster vaccination. The origin of the receptors is a man aged 25-40 years who received the YFV17D yellow fever vaccine.

The chain recombines TRBV29-1 with TRBJ2-1; TRBD2 matches at 9 bases. The CDR3 has 14 amino acids. The germline V gene encodes CDR1 SQVTM and CDR2 ANQGSEA. V lost 7 bases, J lost 2 bases, and 6 bases stayed unmatched. Written as DNA, the CDR3 is TGCAGCGGGTCCTTAGCGGGGGCCTACAATGAGCAGTTCTTC. Translated: CSGSLAGAYNEQFF.

V usage is TRBV5-4 and J usage is TRBJ1-1; D not certain. The V end lost 0 bases, the J end lost 1 base, and 10 bases lay between the germline ends. The CDR3 totals 15 residues. Germline CDR1 SGHNT, CDR2 YYREEE (reference sequence). CDR3 protein: CASSLATAPNTEAFF. CDR3 coding DNA: TGTGCCAGCAGCTTGGCGACCGCCCCGAACACTGAAGCTTTCTTT.

The rearrangement links TRBV14 to TRBJ2-7; D may be TRBD1 (5 bases). The ends were cut back, 4 bases at V and 3 bases at J, with 16 bases in the middle. Germline V CDR1 and CDR2: SGHDN, FVKESK. The CDR3 totals 15 residues. This CDR3 reads CASSRDLGRVYEQYF. The CDR3, as DNA: TGTGCCAGCAGCCGGGATTTGGGCAGGGTCTACGAGCAGTACTTC.

This chain links TRBV7-9 with TRBJ2-1, with D tentatively TRBD1 (6 bases). The germline V gene has CDR1 SEHNR and CDR2 FQNEAQ (reference sequence). Trimming removed 1 base at V and 7 bases at J, with 14 bases between. The length of the CDR3 is 15 residues. The CDR3 region is CASSLGTGSRNEQFF. Here the CDR3 DNA reads TGTGCCAGCAGCTTAGGAACAGGGAGTAGGAATGAGCAGTTCTTC.

The chain carries TRBV5-1 and TRBJ2-1, with D maybe TRBD1 (7 bases). From germline, CDR1 is SGHRS and CDR2 YFSETQ. This CDR3 spans 15 amino acids. The V and J ends lost 2 bases and 7 bases respectively, with 16 bases between them. The CDR3, as DNA: TGCGCCAGCAGCTTAGGAGGGGGCGGTAATAATGAGCAGTTCTTC. Encoded protein: CASSLGGGGNNEQFF.

This clonotype has more than one count but fewer than ten. The V call is TRBV7-6, the J call TRBJ2-5; the D is unclear. The germline V gene has CDR1 SGHVS and CDR2 FNYEAQ. The CDR3 has 12 residues. With 4 bases removed from V and 9 bases from J, the gap between germline ends came to 12 bases. The CDR3 DNA follows: TGTGCCAGCAGCTCCTCTCTGCAGTCCCAGTACTTC. Amino acids: CASSSSLQSQYF. Based on the CDR3 plus reference TRBV7-6 and TRBJ2-5, the full variable domain is GAGVSQSPRYKVTKRGQDVALRCDPISGHVSLYWYRQALGQGPEFLTYFNYEAQQDKSGLPNDRFSAERPEGSISTLTIQRTEQRDSAMYRCASSSSLQSQYFGPGTRLLVL.

The chain couples TRBV7-2 to TRBJ2-7; 8 nucleotides agree with TRBD2. This CDR3 region has 17 residues. CDR1 is SGHTA and CDR2 is FQGNSA in the germline V gene. The V segment lost 5 bases and the J segment 4 bases; nucleotides outside the gene matches: 16. The CDR3, as DNA: TGTGCCAGCAGCCTCCGGGCCGCGGGAGGTTCGAATTACGAGCAGTACTTC. Its translation is CASSLRAAGGSNYEQYF. The complete variable domain, with remaining parts taken from reference TRBV7-2 and TRBJ2-7, reads GAGVSQSPSNKVTEKGKDVELRCDPISGHTALYWYRQSLGQGLEFLIYFQGNSAPDKSGLPSDRFSAERTGGSVSTLTIQRTQQEDSAVYLCASSLRAAGGSNYEQYFGPGTRLTVT.

CDR3 sequence (DNA): TGCAGTGCTAGCGACTCGGGGCAGGGCGAGCAGTACTTC. The encoded protein is CSASDSGQGEQYF. The chain has TRBV20-1 and TRBJ2-7; D may correspond to TRBD1 or TRBD2 (5 bases each). The CDR3 totals 13 residues. The V end lost 3 bases, the J end lost 6 bases, and 15 bases lay between the germline ends. Germline-derived CDR1 and CDR2 are DFQATT and SNEGSKA (reference sequence).

This clonotype was seen just once. V and J are TRBV3-1 and TRBJ1-1; D may be TRBD1 (6 bases). Germline values: CDR1 LGHDT, CDR2 YNNKEL (reference sequence). V dropped 3 bases and J dropped 3 bases, with 14 bases sitting between them. This CDR3 comprises 15 residues. The CDR3: CASSHPGGRYTEAFF. DNA of the CDR3: TGTGCCAGCAGCCATCCCGGGGGGCGGTACACTGAAGCTTTCTTT.

This rearrangement joins TRBV5-4 to TRBJ2-7; unclear D gene. Looked up from germline, CDR1 is SGHNT and CDR2 is YYREEE (reference sequence). The V and J ends lost 0 bases and 3 bases respectively, with 10 bases between them. There are 14 residues in the CDR3. The CDR3 spells CASSLVVRIYEQYF. As DNA, the CDR3 is TGTGCCAGCAGCTTGGTGGTACGCATCTACGAGCAGTACTTC.

This clonotype was recorded at least ten times. The rearrangement joins TRBV5-1 to TRBJ2-1; D gene uncertain. The CDR3 covers 14 residues. The V gene lost 4 bases and the J gene lost 3 bases, with 11 bases spanning the gap. Germline values: CDR1 SGHRS, CDR2 YFSETQ. CDR3 protein: CASSPSGNYNEQFF. In DNA form, the CDR3 reads TGCGCCAGCAGCCCCTCCGGCAACTACAATGAGCAGTTCTTC.

This chain joins TRBV30 and TRBJ1-1; D gene unclear. With 4 bases removed from V and 6 bases from J, the gap between germline ends came to 12 bases. The CDR3 sequence is 12 residues long. Germline V gene sequence: CDR1 GTSNPN, CDR2 SVGIG (reference sequence). The CDR3, as DNA: TGTGCCTGGACTGTGGGTAATGCTGAAGCTTTCTTT. Translation gives CAWTVGNAEAFF.

This clonotype was detected only a few times. This sequence joins TRBV30 and TRBJ2-1; possible D gene TRBD1, 6 bases. Germline V gene lookup returns CDR1 GTSNPN and CDR2 SVGIG (reference sequence). This CDR3 is built from 14 residues. Trimming left V 4 bases short and J 2 bases short, with 12 bases between. The CDR3 region has the DNA TGTGCCTGGAATAGACAGGCAACCTACAATGAGCAGTTCTTC. Amino acids: CAWNRQATYNEQFF.

The DNA for the CDR3 is TGTGCCAGCTGGGACAGGGATAGAGATACGCAGTATTTT. It is translated as CASWDRDRDTQYF. V usage is TRBV12-3 or TRBV12-4 and J usage is TRBJ2-3, with 9 bases matching TRBD1. J was trimmed by 5 bases and V by 8 bases; bases with no gene match: 5. The CDR3 is 13 amino acids.

V and J are TRBV18 and TRBJ2-1; perhaps TRBD2 as D (6 bases). This CDR3 spans 18 amino acids. The germline V gene has CDR1 KGHSH and CDR2 LQKENI. V lost 1 base to trimming and J lost 6 bases, with 22 bases between them. The CDR3 region is CASSPQDRQRADFNEQFF. DNA of the CDR3: TGTGCCAGCTCACCACAAGACCGACAGCGGGCGGACTTCAATGAGCAGTTCTTC.

This clonotype was found many times. The chain uses TRBV28 and TRBJ2-7; D remains ambiguous. The CDR3 length is 15 residues. Looked up from germline, CDR1 is MDHEN and CDR2 is SYDVKM. Trimming removed 4 bases at V and 5 bases at J, with 18 bases between. The CDR3 is CASSSSGDGGNEQYF. CDR3 nucleotide sequence: TGTGCCAGCAGTTCATCGGGTGATGGTGGGAACGAGCAGTACTTC.

This clonotype was observed a few times. The genes are TRBV27 and TRBJ2-1; D uncertain. CDR1 and CDR2 from the germline V gene are MNHEY and SMNVEV (reference sequence). V lost 5 bases, J lost 5 bases, and 13 bases lay in between. The CDR3 consists of 14 residues. DNA for the CDR3: TGTGCCAGCAGTACCCTTACGCCGGACAATGAGCAGTTCTTC. It yields the protein CASSTLTPDNEQFF.

The sample holds a few counts of this clonotype. The chain employs TRBV7-2 and TRBJ2-3; D call uncertain. Deletions cut 5 bases from V and 2 bases from J, with 8 bases between. The CDR3 has 13 residues. Germline V gives CDR1 SGHTA, CDR2 FQGNSA. CDR3 amino acids: CASSPQYTDTQYF. The DNA of the CDR3 is TGTGCCAGCAGCCCACAATACACAGATACGCAGTATTTT. Based on the CDR3 plus reference TRBV7-2 and TRBJ2-3, the full variable domain is GAGVSQSPSNKVTEKGKDVELRCDPISGHTALYWYRQSLGQGLEFLIYFQGNSAPDKSGLPSDRFSAERTGGSVSTLTIQRTQQEDSAVYLCASSPQYTDTQYFGPGTRLTVL.

This clonotype appeared many times. This chain links TRBV19 with TRBJ2-1, with D possibly called TRBD1 or TRBD2 (5 bases each). The ends were cut back, 5 bases at V and 6 bases at J, with 20 bases in the middle. There are 16 residues in the CDR3. Looked up from germline, CDR1 is LNHDA and CDR2 is SQIVND (reference sequence). CDR3 sequence: CASSAYPPGPTNEQFF. The CDR3 nucleotides read TGTGCCAGTAGTGCCTACCCTCCGGGGCCGACCAATGAGCAGTTCTTC.

This clonotype was seen only a few times. The chain has TRBV20-1 and TRBJ2-1; D might be TRBD1 (8 bases). This CDR3 has 15 amino acids. CDR1 is DFQATT and CDR2 is SNEGSKA in the germline V gene (reference sequence). Trimming cost V 1 base and J 4 bases, with 14 bases left between them. The CDR3 here is CSARGHRGGYNEQFF. Written as DNA, the CDR3 is TGCAGTGCTAGAGGGCACAGGGGGGGGTACAATGAGCAGTTCTTC.

V and J are TRBV5-1 and TRBJ2-1; 9 bases fit TRBD2. CDR1 SGHRS and CDR2 YFSETQ come from the germline V gene. Trimming removed 1 base from V and 10 bases from J; junction bases left unmatched: 9. The CDR3 contains 15 residues. CDR3 sequence: CASSLSSGIQGEQFF. The CDR3 DNA sequence: TGCGCCAGCAGCTTGTCTAGCGGGATCCAAGGGGAGCAGTTCTTC.

The V call is TRBV28, the J call TRBJ2-3, with D perhaps matching TRBD2 (5 bases). The CDR3 totals 11 residues. Germline CDR1 MDHEN, CDR2 SYDVKM. V was cut by 11 bases and J by 0 bases, with 6 bases left in between. In DNA form, the CDR3 reads TGTGCCGGGAGTAGCACAGATACGCAGTATTTT. This encodes CAGSSTDTQYF.

This chain uses TRBV20-1 with TRBJ2-7; possibly TRBD2 for D (5 bases). The V end was cut by 1 base, the J end by 5 bases, with 6 bases between. CDR3 length equals 11 residues. Germline assignment: CDR1 DFQATT and CDR2 SNEGSKA (reference sequence). The CDR3 coding sequence is TGCAGTGCTAGAGCCGGGGACGAGCAGTACTTC. It encodes CSARAGDEQYF.

Of note for this clonotype: The junction departs from germline at one end; a sequencing error may be responsible. J is TRBJ2-3 and V is TRBV7-8, with D unresolved. Per the germline V gene, CDR1 is SGHVS and CDR2 is FQNEAQ. The CDR3 spans 14 residues. CDR3 in DNA: TGTGCCAGCAGCCCGCGAGAGAGCACATATACGCAGTATTTT. This encodes CASSPRESTYTQYF.

The genes are TRBV2 and TRBJ2-7; D gene ambiguous. The CDR3 is made up of 13 amino acids. Germline V CDR1 and CDR2: SNHLY, FYNNEI. The CDR3 bases are TGTGTGACTGCACCCAGCGAGGCCGACGAGCAGTACTTC. It specifies CVTAPSEADEQYF.

The gene calls are TRBV29-1 and TRBJ2-1; 11 bases are a match to TRBD2. Germline lookup yields CDR1 SQVTM and CDR2 ANQGSEA. The CDR3 is made up of 17 amino acids. Losses at the gene ends were 2 bases for V and 0 bases for J; bases not matched to a gene: 6. The CDR3 reads CSVEWASGRSSYNEQFF. CDR3 DNA sequence: TGCAGCGTTGAATGGGCTAGCGGGAGGAGCTCCTACAATGAGCAGTTCTTC.